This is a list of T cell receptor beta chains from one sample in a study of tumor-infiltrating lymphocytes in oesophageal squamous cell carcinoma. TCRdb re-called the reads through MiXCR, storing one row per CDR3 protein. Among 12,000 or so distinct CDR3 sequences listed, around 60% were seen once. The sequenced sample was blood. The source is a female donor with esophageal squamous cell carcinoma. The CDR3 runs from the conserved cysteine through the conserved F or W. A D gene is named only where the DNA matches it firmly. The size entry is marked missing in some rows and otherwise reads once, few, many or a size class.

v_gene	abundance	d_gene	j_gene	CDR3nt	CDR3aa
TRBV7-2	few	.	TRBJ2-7	TGTGCCAGCAGCTTAGGGCCGCGGGCCTACGAGCAGTACTTC	CASSLGPRAYEQYF
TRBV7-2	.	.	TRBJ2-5	TGTGCCAGCAGCTTAGTCGCTAGTCCCGAGACCCAGTACTTC	CASSLVASPETQYF
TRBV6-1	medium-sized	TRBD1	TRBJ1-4	TGTGCCAGCGCCGGGACAGCTAATGAAAAACTGTTTTTT	CASAGTANEKLFF
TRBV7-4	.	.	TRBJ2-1	TGTGCCAGCATCCCTTCGGGGGCTCGGAATGAGCAGTTCTTC	CASIPSGARNEQFF
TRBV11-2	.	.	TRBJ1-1	TGTGCCAGCAGCGTGAGAATGCAGGGTGAAGCTTTCTTT	CASSVRMQGEAFF
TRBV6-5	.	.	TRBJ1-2	TGTGCCAGCAGTTTCTCCACCCCCGGCGTAGGGGGGGGCTCCTATGGCTACACCTTC	CASSFSTPGVGGGSYGYTF
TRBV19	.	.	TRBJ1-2	TGTGCCAGTAGTGTCCAATTCAGGGCTTTAAACTATGGCTACACCTTC	CASSVQFRALNYGYTF
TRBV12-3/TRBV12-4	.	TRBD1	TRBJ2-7	TGTGCCAGCAAGAACCCGGGACAGGGCTCCCACGAGCAGTACTTC	CASKNPGQGSHEQYF
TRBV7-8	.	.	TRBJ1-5	TGTGCCAGCAGCTTCAGGGGAAGCAATCAGCCCCAGCATTTT	CASSFRGSNQPQHF
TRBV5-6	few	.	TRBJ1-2	TGTGCCAGCAGCTTGTTTGTGGTTAACTATGGCTACACCTTC	CASSLFVVNYGYTF
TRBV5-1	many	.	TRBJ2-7	TGCGCCAGCAGCTTGGCTCACGCGTACGAGCAGTACTTC	CASSLAHAYEQYF
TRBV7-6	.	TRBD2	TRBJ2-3	TGTGCCAGCAGCTTGGGTAGCGGGAGAGTCACAGATACGCAGTATTTT	CASSLGSGRVTDTQYF
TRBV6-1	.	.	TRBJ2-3	TGTGCCAGCAGTGACGCCCGGACTAGCACAGATACGCAGTATTTT	CASSDARTSTDTQYF
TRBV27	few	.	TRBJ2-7	TGTGCCAGCAGTTCTAACTCCGGGAGAGGCTACGAGCAGTACTTC	CASSSNSGRGYEQYF
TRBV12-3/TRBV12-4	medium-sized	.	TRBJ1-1	TGTGCCAGCAGTTTACGGGGGGGATGGGGGTCGGGCACTGAAGCTTTCTTT	CASSLRGGWGSGTEAFF
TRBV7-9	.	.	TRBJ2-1	TGTGCCAGCAGCTCCGGGAACAATGAGCAGTTCTTC	CASSSGNNEQFF
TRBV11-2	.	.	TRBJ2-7	TGTGCCAGCAGCTCCCCGGGAGACAGAGCCTACGAGCAGTACTTC	CASSSPGDRAYEQYF
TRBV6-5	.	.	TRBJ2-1	TGTGCCAGCAGTTACTCGAGTGGGGGGGGGGGCCGAAATGAGCAGTTCTTC	CASSYSSGGGGRNEQFF
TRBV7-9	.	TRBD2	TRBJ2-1	TGTGCTAGCAGCTTATCGGTTCTAGTGGGAGGGGATGAGCAGTTCTTC	CASSLSVLVGGDEQFF
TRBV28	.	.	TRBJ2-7	TGTGCCAGCAGTTTTCGCTTTGGGGGGAACTCCTACGAGCAGTACTTC	CASSFRFGGNSYEQYF
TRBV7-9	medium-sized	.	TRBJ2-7	TGTGCCAGCAGCCTACGACAGGAGTACGAGCAGTACTTC	CASSLRQEYEQYF
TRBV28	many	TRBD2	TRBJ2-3	TGTGCCAGCAGTCACGGACTAGCGGTACCCACAGATACGCAGTATTTT	CASSHGLAVPTDTQYF
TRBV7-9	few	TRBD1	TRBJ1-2	TGTGCCAGCAGCAATATCATCACAGGGGATTTTAACTATGGCTACACCTTC	CASSNIITGDFNYGYTF
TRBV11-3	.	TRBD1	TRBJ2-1	TGTGCCAGCAGACAGCTGGGACAGGGGTTAAAGGGTGAGCAGTTCTTC	CASRQLGQGLKGEQFF
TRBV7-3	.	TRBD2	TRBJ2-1	TGTGCCAGCAGACTAGCGGGAGGGAACAATGAGCAGTTCTTC	CASRLAGGNNEQFF
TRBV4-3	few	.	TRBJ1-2	TGCGCCAGCAGCCCGGTGGGGCAGGGAGACTATGGCTACACCTTC	CASSPVGQGDYGYTF
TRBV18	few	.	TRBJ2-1	TGTGCCAGCTCACCAACAGGGAGGGTCGAGCAGTTCTTC	CASSPTGRVEQFF
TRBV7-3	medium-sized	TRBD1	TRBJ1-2	TGTGCCAGCAGCCACGACCGGGACAGGGCGAGCCCCTCGAACTATGGCTACACCTTC	CASSHDRDRASPSNYGYTF
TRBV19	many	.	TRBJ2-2	TGTGCCAGTAATTTTGGTGGTGGTGACACCGGGGAGCTGTTTTTT	CASNFGGGDTGELFF
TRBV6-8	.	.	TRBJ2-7	TGTGCCAGCAGTCCAACGGAATTGTCCTACGAGCAGTACTTC	CASSPTELSYEQYF
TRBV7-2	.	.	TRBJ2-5	TGTGCCAGCAGCTTAGTGGGTAGGGAGACCCAGTACTTC	CASSLVGRETQYF
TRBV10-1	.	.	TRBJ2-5	TGCGCCAGCAGCGATGGGGTAATGGAGCAGTACTTC	CASSDGVMEQYF
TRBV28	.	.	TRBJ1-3	TGTGCCAGCAGAACATACATCTCTGGAAACACCATATATTTT	CASRTYISGNTIYF